Each of the 13 T cell receptor beta chains below was sequenced from the same sample in a study of blood T cells in healthy people across ages. Together with a sample-barcoded 5' primer, a J-beta primer mix was included in a second PCR lasting about 6 to 12 cycles. TCRdb ran MiXCR on the 5' RACE reads and lists one entry per CDR3 protein. The sample lists some 1.4 million distinct CDR3 sequences, 42% seen once, with around 8% in the top ten. Sequences were obtained from blood. All receptors come from a woman between 18 and 29 years old in good health.

V is TRBV10-3 and J is TRBJ2-4; 7 bases match TRBD2. The DNA end is more similar to TRBJ2-7, so the J call may be wrong. Germline V gives CDR1 ENHRY, CDR2 SYGVKD. The CDR3 is made up of 16 amino acids. The CDR3 DNA sequence: TGTGCCATCAGTGAGTGGCTAGCGGACTACCCCTACGAGCAGTACTTC. This codes for CAISEWLADYPYEQYF.

This clonotype was detected ten times or more. The chain has TRBV28 and TRBJ2-4, with no clear D. Germline lookup yields CDR1 MDHEN and CDR2 SYDVKM. The CDR3 consists of 11 residues. The germline V and J ends were trimmed by 3 bases and 9 bases, with 6 bases remaining between them. CDR3 in amino acids: CASSLWGIQYF. In DNA, the CDR3 is TGTGCCAGCAGTTTGTGGGGCATTCAGTACTTC.

The chain joins TRBV20-1 to TRBJ2-7; D not certain. The germline V gene has CDR1 DFQATT and CDR2 SNEGSKA (reference sequence). CDR3 length: 14 residues. V shed 3 bases and J shed 6 bases, with 18 bases lying between them. DNA for the CDR3: TGCAGTGCTAGTTTCCGGTCAAACCCCTCCGAGCAGTACTTC. This gives the protein CSASFRSNPSEQYF.

The chain employs TRBV4-1 and TRBJ1-5; a weak D match, TRBD1 (6 bases). Germline CDR1 reads MGHRA; CDR2 reads YSYEKL. V was pared by 4 bases and J by 6 bases, with 13 bases between. This CDR3 region has 14 residues. DNA of the CDR3: TGCGCCAGCAGCCCCACAGGGTTGACTCAGCCCCAGCATTTT. Translation: CASSPTGLTQPQHF.

The chain carries TRBV7-2 and TRBJ2-7; the match to TRBD1 covers 7 bases. The CDR3 runs 14 residues. Germline V gene data show CDR1 as SGHTA and CDR2 as FQGNSA. Germline trimming cut 8 bases from V and 4 bases from J; bases unmatched to any gene: 11. This CDR3 is CASSPRDSGYEQYF. The CDR3 DNA reads as TGTGCCAGCTCACCAAGGGACAGTGGTTACGAGCAGTACTTC.

The chain employs TRBV20-1 and TRBJ1-2, with a weak D call TRBD1 (6 bases). V lost 0 bases and J 4 bases, leaving 15 bases between the germline ends. The germline V gene encodes CDR1 DFQATT and CDR2 SNEGSKA (reference sequence). The CDR3 has 15 residues. The chain's CDR3 is CSARETGGDSYGYTF. In nucleotides, the CDR3 is TGCAGTGCTAGAGAGACAGGCGGGGATAGCTATGGCTACACCTTC.

This chain joins TRBV20-1 and TRBJ2-7; the match to TRBD1 covers 7 bases. J gave up 2 bases and V 6 bases, and 10 bases lay outside the gene matches. The CDR3 is made up of 14 amino acids. Germline V gene data show CDR1 as DFQATT and CDR2 as SNEGSKA (reference sequence). CDR3 residues: CSATPRTGPYEQYF. The CDR3 DNA reads as TGCAGTGCAACCCCCCGGACAGGACCCTACGAGCAGTACTTC.

This chain links TRBV19 with TRBJ2-7; TRBD1 agrees at 11 bases. The V segment lost 3 bases and the J segment 0 bases; nucleotides outside the gene matches: 1. The CDR3 is made up of 15 amino acids. From germline, CDR1 is LNHDA and CDR2 SQIVND (reference sequence). CDR3 loop: CASSIGTGGSYEQYF. The DNA for the CDR3 is TGTGCCAGTAGTATTGGGACAGGGGGCTCCTACGAGCAGTACTTC.

V usage is TRBV27 and J usage is TRBJ1-2; the match to TRBD1 covers 7 bases. The V gene end was trimmed by 6 bases and the J gene end by 5 bases; junction bases not matched to a gene: 9. The CDR3 runs 14 residues. Germline V gene lookup returns CDR1 MNHEY and CDR2 SMNVEV (reference sequence). The CDR3 is CASRSPTGLYGYTF. The CDR3 coding sequence is TGTGCCAGCAGGTCCCCGACAGGGCTTTATGGCTACACCTTC.

The genes are TRBV9 and TRBJ2-3; D uncertain. V shed 3 bases and J shed 2 bases, with 13 bases lying between them. The CDR3 has 15 residues. The germline CDR1 and CDR2 sequences are SGDLS and YYNGEE. The chain's CDR3 is CASSGLGAYTDTQYF. CDR3 coding DNA: TGTGCCAGCAGCGGACTCGGCGCCTACACAGATACGCAGTATTTT.

This chain joins TRBV10-3 and TRBJ1-5; D is unresolved. Looked up from germline, CDR1 is ENHRY and CDR2 is SYGVKD. The CDR3 loop spans 15 amino acids. Trimming removed 3 bases at V and 4 bases at J, with 13 bases between. CDR3 DNA sequence: TGTGCCATCAGTGACAGCCCGGGAAGTAATCAGCCCCAGCATTTT. It codes for CAISDSPGSNQPQHF.

V gene TRBV4-1 combines with J gene TRBJ2-1; TRBD2 matches at 12 bases. Germline V gives CDR1 MGHRA, CDR2 YSYEKL. The CDR3 has 18 amino acids. Trimming removed 5 bases from V and 0 bases from J; junction bases left unmatched: 8. The chain's CDR3 is CASSGLAGGGSSYNEQFF. As DNA, the CDR3 is TGCGCCAGCAGCGGGCTAGCGGGAGGGGGGAGCTCCTACAATGAGCAGTTCTTC.

This clonotype was recorded only once. The chain has TRBV6-1 and TRBJ2-1; no definite D call. The CDR3 extends over 14 amino acids. From germline, CDR1 is MNHNS and CDR2 SASEGT. The V end lost 6 bases, the J end lost 5 bases, and 14 bases lay between the germline ends. The CDR3 protein is CASSVIGSHNEQFF. DNA of the CDR3: TGTGCCAGCAGCGTGATCGGGTCCCACAATGAGCAGTTCTTC.